These 26 T cell receptor beta chains share one sample of origin, sequenced in a study of CD4 T cells in relation to SARS-CoV-2 and coronaviruses (dated by TCRdb to about 2021). CD4+ T cells from unexposed donors were collected before the COVID-19 pandemic (2011-2018). After approximately 11 days of culture, CD4+ T cells were isolated with the EasySep CD4+ T cell isolation kit. These receptors have no identified antigens. Library prep was done by the immunoSEQ multiplex PCR assay. Not all clones reach the TCRdb copy of this immuneACCESS table, which keeps in-frame sequences only. Checked studies attribute under half of the gap to unresolved V genes and leave the rest unexplained. This sample gives about 21,000 clones in total; about 80% of them show up just once. About 16% of the sample belongs to the ten largest clones. Sequenced: CD4+ T cells from PBMCs, cultured in vitro. The receptors were gathered from a human donor in good health.

The genes are TRBV24-1 and TRBJ2-1; 10 bases agree with TRBD2. There are 14 residues in the CDR3. The V and J ends lost 9 bases and 4 bases, in that order; junction bases with no gene match: 5. From germline, CDR1 is KGHDR and CDR2 SFDVKD. CDR3 sequence (DNA): TGTGCCACCGAACTAGCGGGACCTTACAATGAGCAGTTCTTC. Its protein product is CATELAGPYNEQFF.

This clone came up once. The chain combines TRBV4-2 with TRBJ2-1, with 7 bases that match TRBD2. V gave up 1 base and J gave up 0 bases; unmatched junction bases: 0. Germline V gene sequence: CDR1 LGHNA, CDR2 YNFKEQ. The CDR3 sequence is 15 residues long. CDR3 DNA sequence: TGTGCCAGCAGCCAAGCTAGCGGCTCCTACAATGAGCAGTTCTTC. Protein: CASSQASGSYNEQFF.

This chain joins TRBV7-9 and TRBJ1-2; the D is unclear. Germline CDR1 reads SEHNR; CDR2 reads FQNEAQ (reference sequence). There are 12 residues in the CDR3. V was clipped by 5 bases and J by 5 bases, with 9 bases between them. DNA for the CDR3: TGTGCCAGCAGCCCAGAAAAATATGGCTACACCTTC. The encoded protein is CASSPEKYGYTF.

The V gene is TRBV30, the J gene TRBJ1-5; D not resolved. The CDR3 totals 13 residues. Trimming pared 4 bases from V and 3 bases from J, leaving 10 bases between. Germline loops: CDR1 GTSNPN, CDR2 SVGIG (reference sequence). This CDR3 is CAWNSDPNQPQHF. The DNA of the CDR3 is TGTGCCTGGAATTCGGACCCCAATCAGCCCCAGCATTTT.

The chain links TRBV6-6 to TRBJ2-2; D perhaps matches TRBD2 (6 bases). Per the germline V gene, CDR1 is MNHNY and CDR2 is SVGAGI (reference sequence). Trimming stripped 6 bases from V and 5 bases from J, with 10 bases between. The CDR3 spans 13 residues. CDR3: CASSSAGTGELFF. DNA for the CDR3: TGTGCCAGCAGCTCGGCGGGGACCGGGGAGCTGTTTTTT.

This chain connects TRBV5-6 to TRBJ2-5; 9 bases agree with TRBD1. The germline V gene encodes CDR1 SGHDT and CDR2 YYEEEE. The length of the CDR3 is 15 residues. V shed 5 bases and J 2 bases; nucleotides not matched to a gene: 7. CDR3 nucleotides: TGTGCCAGCAGTCCCGACAGGGGGATACAAGAGACCCAGTACTTC. This codes for CASSPDRGIQETQYF.

The chain is built from TRBV19 and TRBJ2-3; weak D call: TRBD2 (5 bases). This CDR3 region has 17 residues. The V and J ends lost 3 bases and 0 bases respectively, with 16 bases between them. Germline CDR1 is LNHDA and CDR2 is SQIVND (reference sequence). The DNA for the CDR3 is TGTGCCAGTAGTATCCTTGGGGATAGCGTTAGCACAGATACGCAGTATTTT. Protein product: CASSILGDSVSTDTQYF. The full variable domain, rest sourced from reference TRBV19 and TRBJ2-3, is DGGITQSPKYLFRKEGQNVTLSCEQNLNHDAMYWYRQDPGQGLRLIYYSQIVNDFQKGDIAEGYSVSREKKESFPLTVTSAQKNPTAFYLCASSILGDSVSTDTQYFGPGTRLTVL.

The chain joins TRBV30 to TRBJ1-2, with D perhaps TRBD1 (6 bases). The CDR3 has 13 residues. With 2 bases removed from V and 7 bases from J, the gap between germline ends came to 14 bases. Germline-derived CDR1 and CDR2 are GTSNPN and SVGIG (reference sequence). The CDR3 loop is CAWSIQGQPGYTF. CDR3 DNA sequence: TGTGCCTGGAGTATCCAGGGGCAACCTGGCTACACCTTC.

The gene calls are TRBV27 and TRBJ2-5, with 11 bases aligning to TRBD2. The V gene's germline CDR1 is MNHEY and CDR2 SMNVEV (reference sequence). Unmatched junction bases numbered 9, after V lost 7 bases and J lost 2 bases. This CDR3 spans 16 amino acids. The CDR3 sequence is CASTEGTSGEQETQYF. As DNA, the CDR3 is TGTGCCAGCACCGAGGGGACTAGCGGAGAACAAGAGACCCAGTACTTC.

CDR3 sequence: CASSLGAQETQYF. The CDR3 region has the DNA TGTGCCAGCAGTTTGGGAGCTCAAGAGACCCAGTACTTC. The V gene is TRBV12-3 or TRBV12-4, the J gene TRBJ2-5; weak D call: TRBD2 (5 bases). This CDR3 has 13 residues. Trimming removed 3 bases at V and 2 bases at J, with 7 bases between.

This clone was observed a handful of times. The rearrangement joins TRBV10-3 to TRBJ1-1; TRBD1 matches 12 bases. The V and J ends lost 3 bases and 6 bases, in that order; junction bases with no gene match: 8. The CDR3 is 16 residues long. Germline V gene lookup returns CDR1 ENHRY and CDR2 SYGVKD. The chain's CDR3 is CAISEPLGTGGPEAFF. CDR3 bases: TGTGCCATCAGTGAACCCCTAGGGACAGGGGGCCCTGAAGCTTTCTTT.

The V and J genes are TRBV30 and TRBJ1-1; D not certain. V was clipped by 0 bases and J by 4 bases, with 9 bases between them. The CDR3 is made up of 13 amino acids. Germline V gives CDR1 GTSNPN, CDR2 SVGIG (reference sequence). The CDR3 bases are TGTGCCTGGAGTGTACCTGGGCGCACTGAAGCTTTCTTT. Translating it yields CAWSVPGRTEAFF.

The chain joins TRBV28 to TRBJ1-5, with a tentative D call TRBD1 (5 bases). Germline lookup yields CDR1 MDHEN and CDR2 SYDVKM. There are 15 residues in the CDR3. V was pared by 5 bases and J by 7 bases, with 18 bases between. CDR3 amino acids: CASSLQGGAGQPQHF. The CDR3 coding sequence is TGTGCCAGCAGTCTACAAGGAGGGGCCGGACAGCCCCAGCATTTT.

The V and J genes are TRBV4-1 and TRBJ2-6; D possibly corresponds to TRBD2 (7 bases). The germline V gene encodes CDR1 MGHRA and CDR2 YSYEKL. Trimming left V 2 bases short and J 4 bases short, with 15 bases between. There are 17 residues in the CDR3. The CDR3 coding sequence is TGCGCCAGCAGCCAAATAGGGGGGGCGGGAGGGGCCAACGTCCTGACTTTC. This codes for CASSQIGGAGGANVLTF.

The rearrangement joins TRBV7-8 to TRBJ2-1, with no clear D. Germline loops: CDR1 SGHVS, CDR2 FQNEAQ. This CDR3 has 17 amino acids. Trimming removed 7 bases from V and 4 bases from J, with 23 bases in between. The CDR3 loop is CASNNMEWGLSYNEQFF. CDR3 DNA: TGTGCCAGCAACAACATGGAGTGGGGTCTGTCTTACAATGAGCAGTTCTTC.

This chain connects TRBV19 to TRBJ2-2, with D hard to call. Deletions cut 3 bases from V and 0 bases from J, with 11 bases between. CDR1 LNHDA and CDR2 SQIVND come from the germline V gene (reference sequence). This CDR3 has 16 residues. DNA of the CDR3: TGTGCCAGTAGTATGAACACGATACCGAACACCGGGGAGCTGTTTTTT. It codes for CASSMNTIPNTGELFF.

The CDR3 sequence: CASSLNRGSQPQHF. Here the CDR3 DNA reads TGTGCCAGCAGCCTAAACAGGGGGAGTCAGCCCCAGCATTTT. The chain couples TRBV3-1 (or the pseudogene TRBV3-2) to TRBJ1-5, with 8 bases identical to TRBD1. The CDR3 totals 14 residues. The V segment lost 4 bases and the J segment 6 bases; nucleotides outside the gene matches: 5. Germline V CDR1 and CDR2: LGHDT, YNNKEL (reference sequence).

About this clone: Germline and junction disagree at one end, which may indicate a read error. The genes are TRBV4-1 and TRBJ1-2; D not resolved. Germline lookup yields CDR1 MGHRA and CDR2 YSYEKL. This CDR3 is built from 14 residues. CDR3 nucleotides: TGCGCCAGCACCCAAACTAGGGATGGCTATGGCTACACCTTC. This translates into CASTQTRDGYGYTF.

The chain couples TRBV19 to TRBJ2-3; 7 bases agree with TRBD1. CDR1 and CDR2 (germline): LNHDA, SQIVND (reference sequence). The CDR3 length is 17 residues. V lost 1 base, J lost 5 bases, and 12 bases stayed unmatched. The DNA of the CDR3 is TGTGCCAGTAGTATAGGAACAGGGGCTAGGAGGTTAGATACGCAGTATTTT. This translates into CASSIGTGARRLDTQYF.

The chain is built from TRBV19 and TRBJ2-5; 12 bases are shared with TRBD2. The J segment lost 5 bases and the V segment lost 4 bases, leaving 8 bases of the junction unmatched. There are 16 residues in the CDR3. Germline V gene sequence: CDR1 LNHDA, CDR2 SQIVND (reference sequence). Here the CDR3 reads CASSRASGRAWETQYF. The CDR3 DNA reads TGTGCCAGTAGTAGGGCTAGCGGGAGGGCCTGGGAGACCCAGTACTTC.

The CDR3 sequence is CVSLGSSNTGELFF. CDR3 sequence (DNA): TGTGTCTCTTTGGGATCCTCGAACACCGGGGAGCTGTTTTTT. The chain carries TRBV6-5 and TRBJ2-2; D uncertain. The CDR3 loop spans 14 amino acids. In germline, CDR1 is MNHEY, CDR2 SVGAGI.

This rearrangement joins TRBV19 to TRBJ2-2; tentatively, D is TRBD2 (5 bases). Looked up from germline, CDR1 is LNHDA and CDR2 is SQIVND (reference sequence). The length of the CDR3 is 15 residues. Trimming took off 3 bases at V and 5 bases at J, with 13 bases between the two ends. CDR3 in DNA: TGTGCCAGTAGTATTAGGTCTAGCAGAACCGGGGAGCTGTTTTTT. Translated, it gives CASSIRSSRTGELFF.

This chain connects TRBV5-1 to TRBJ2-2; D is undetermined. Germline CDR1 reads SGHRS; CDR2 reads YFSETQ. This CDR3 has 15 amino acids. The V end lost 3 bases, the J end lost 4 bases, and 13 bases lay between the germline ends. The CDR3 is CASSSGLSATGELFF. CDR3 bases: TGCGCCAGCAGCTCGGGTCTTTCCGCCACCGGGGAGCTGTTTTTT.

The rearrangement joins TRBV5-4 to TRBJ2-5; possible D gene TRBD2, 8 bases. V lost 3 bases and J 6 bases, leaving 15 bases between the germline ends. CDR1 and CDR2 from the germline V gene are SGHNT and YYREEE (reference sequence). The CDR3 is 14 amino acids. CDR3: CASSSGTRGQTQYF. The CDR3, as DNA: TGTGCCAGCAGCTCCGGGACTAGGGGGCAGACCCAGTACTTC.

The chain employs TRBV27 and TRBJ2-1; 8 bases fit TRBD2. Per the germline V gene, CDR1 is MNHEY and CDR2 is SMNVEV (reference sequence). The V gene end was trimmed by 5 bases and the J gene end by 6 bases; junction bases not matched to a gene: 6. The CDR3 extends over 14 amino acids. CDR3 nucleotides: TGTGCCAGCAGTCCTCCGGGACTAGTCAATGAGCAGTTCTTC. This encodes CASSPPGLVNEQFF.

The chain uses TRBV19 and TRBJ1-2; D is possibly TRBD1 (5 bases). The CDR3 has 17 residues. Germline loops: CDR1 LNHDA, CDR2 SQIVND (reference sequence). Trimming removed 5 bases at V and 2 bases at J, with 21 bases between. The CDR3 region is CASSFPTSGTANYGYTF. In DNA, the CDR3 is TGTGCCAGTAGTTTCCCCACGTCCGGGACGGCCAACTATGGCTACACCTTC.